This TCR beta chain originates from a study of memory CD4+ T cells and cytomegalovirus serostatus. The study, taken as a whole, reports: The CMV-associated TCR signature appears largely within the CD4+ memory repertoire.

The sort gate was single viable CD3+CD4+CD8-CD45RO+ cells for memory CD4+ T cells. Produced via immunoSEQ multiplex PCR; TCRdb's table is partial and in-frame only. The table has tens of thousands of clones, under 80% seen once. V gave up 5 bases and J gave up 2 bases; unmatched junction bases: 7. Per germline, CDR1 SGHRS and CDR2 YFSETQ. The CDR3 extends over 14 amino acids. As to this clone: Its antigen is unknown.

Input material: memory CD4+ T cells from blood. The genes are TRBV5-1 and TRBJ2-7; 7 nucleotides match TRBD1. This receptor was identified in an adult in good health and CMV-seronegative. The CDR3 sequence is CASRRDSSTYEQYF. The CDR3 DNA is TGCGCCAGCAGGAGGGACAGTAGCACCTACGAGCAGTACTTC.